The rows below give T cell receptor beta chains drawn from one sample of a study of T cells in tumors after PD-1 blockade. Measured with immunoSEQ multiplex PCR; TCRdb has only the in-frame clones, and not every one. The sample shows about 13,000 clones, 63% of them seen only once. The sequenced sample was tumor tissue, obtained before anti-PD-1 treatment. These receptors were taken from a human donor with cutaneous squamous cell carcinoma. The CDR3 runs from the conserved cysteine through the conserved F or W. The order of the fields is clone size, J gene, D gene, V gene, CDR3 protein, CDR3 DNA. A D gene is named only where the DNA matches it firmly. Size tells how often a clone was seen (once, few, many) or the class of an expanded clone, and some rows leave it out.

. TRBJ1-2 . TRBV3-1/TRBV3-2 CASSPRTRYGYTF TGTGCCAGCAGCCCCAGGACCCGTTATGGCTACACCTTC
. TRBJ2-7 . TRBV6-5 CASSPPGTLGYEQYF TGTGCCAGCAGTCCACCCGGGACCCTTGGCTACGAGCAGTACTTC
. TRBJ2-5 TRBD1 TRBV5-4 CASSLGQGWETQYF TGTGCCAGCAGCTTGGGACAGGGTTGGGAGACCCAGTACTTC
few TRBJ2-7 . TRBV19 CASSPDYSEQYF TGTGCCAGTAGTCCCGACTATAGCGAGCAGTACTTC
. TRBJ2-5 TRBD1 TRBV15 CATSRVPGQGKQETQYF TGTGCCACCAGCAGAGTCCCGGGACAGGGAAAGCAAGAGACCCAGTACTTC
few TRBJ2-1 . TRBV5-1 CASSFQGDNEQFF TGCGCCAGCAGCTTCCAGGGTGACAATGAGCAGTTCTTC
. TRBJ2-2 TRBD1 TRBV24-1 CATSAKPRTGNTGELFF TGTGCCACCAGTGCCAAACCGAGGACAGGGAACACCGGGGAGCTGTTTTTT
. TRBJ2-7 TRBD1 TRBV14 CASRRTGTVFYEQYF TGTGCCAGCAGGAGGACCGGGACAGTTTTCTACGAGCAGTACTTC
few TRBJ2-1 TRBD1 TRBV5-1 CASSFGQGAYFVNEQFF TGCGCCAGCAGCTTCGGACAGGGGGCTTATTTCGTCAATGAGCAGTTCTTC
. TRBJ2-3 . TRBV6-1 CASSEGDWVDTQYF TGTGCCAGCAGTGAGGGGGATTGGGTAGATACGCAGTATTTT
few TRBJ2-5 TRBD1 TRBV4-3 CASSQDTGTGGKTQYF TGCGCCAGCAGCCAAGACACCGGGACAGGGGGGAAGACCCAGTACTTC